The 14 T cell receptor beta chains below were found in one sample sequenced in a study of T cells in Graves' hyperthyroidism and ophthalmopathy. TCR beta CDR3 region amplification was performed from RNA transcripts. Researchers ran a first-round RT-PCR on the TCR CDR3 using the HTBI primer set. TCRdb redid the calling of the multiplex PCR reads with MiXCR, one entry per CDR3 protein. Of under 450,000 distinct CDR3 sequences listed, less than 20% were seen once; the top ten hold roughly 15%. The sample consisted of blood. Every receptor here comes from a woman younger than 30 with Graves' hyperthyroidism.

The chain joins TRBV28 to TRBJ1-3, with D uncertain. CDR1 and CDR2 (germline): MDHEN, SYDVKM. Trimming pared 10 bases from V and 0 bases from J, leaving 10 bases between. The CDR3 has 13 amino acids. CDR3 in amino acids: CATGFRSGNTIYF. The DNA for the CDR3 is TGTGCCACGGGATTCCGCTCTGGAAACACCATATATTTT.

The genes are TRBV5-1 and TRBJ2-3, with a weak D call TRBD1 (5 bases). This CDR3 is built from 15 residues. The germline V gene encodes CDR1 SGHRS and CDR2 YFSETQ. V lost 4 bases and J 3 bases, leaving 15 bases between the germline ends. This CDR3 reads CASSTDRTRTDTQYF. The CDR3 DNA sequence: TGCGCCAGCAGCACAGACAGAACGAGGACAGATACGCAGTATTTT.

At least ten counts were recorded for this clonotype. V gene TRBV11-3 combines with J gene TRBJ2-7; TRBD2 might be the D (5 bases). Trimming took off 9 bases at V and 3 bases at J, with 15 bases between the two ends. CDR3 length: 13 amino acids. CDR1 and CDR2 (germline): SGHNT, YENEEA. The CDR3 nucleotides are TGTGCCAGAGAGGGTGGTAAGATCTACGAGCAGTACTTC. Its translation is CAREGGKIYEQYF.

This clonotype turned up a few times. V gene TRBV9 combines with J gene TRBJ2-2; TRBD2 agrees at 11 bases. Looked up from germline, CDR1 is SGDLS and CDR2 is YYNGEE. The CDR3 runs 17 residues. V was pared by 2 bases and J by 4 bases, with 7 bases of the junction left unmatched. In DNA, the CDR3 is TGTGCCAGCAGCGTTCGTCCGGGACTAGCGGTCACCGGGGAGCTGTTTTTT. Amino acids: CASSVRPGLAVTGELFF.

This chain connects TRBV12-3 or TRBV12-4 to TRBJ1-5; 8 positions match TRBD1. This CDR3 has 14 amino acids. Unmatched junction bases numbered 7, after V lost 5 bases and J lost 7 bases. In DNA, the CDR3 is TGTGCCAGCAGTCCGGACAGGGCTGGGCAGCCCCAGCATTTT. Residues: CASSPDRAGQPQHF.

This clonotype showed up just once. This rearrangement joins TRBV29-1 to TRBJ2-2; weak D call: TRBD2 (6 bases). Trimming pared 2 bases from V and 6 bases from J, leaving 16 bases between. Germline V gene lookup returns CDR1 SQVTM and CDR2 ANQGSEA. CDR3 size: 15 residues. The CDR3 spells CSVEPLRDFAGELFF. Here the CDR3 DNA reads TGCAGCGTTGAACCTCTCCGGGACTTTGCCGGGGAGCTGTTTTTT.

The sample holds a few counts of this clonotype. This chain's CDR3 is CASKAGGTTYEQYF. DNA for the CDR3: TGTGCCAGCAAGGCGGGAGGGACCACCTACGAGCAGTACTTC. The gene calls are TRBV3-1 and TRBJ2-7; TRBD2 aligns across 9 bases. V shed 7 bases and J 2 bases; nucleotides not matched to a gene: 6. This CDR3 contains 14 residues. Germline lookup yields CDR1 LGHDT and CDR2 YNNKEL (reference sequence).

The gene calls are TRBV5-8 and TRBJ1-3; no clear D. In germline, CDR1 is SGHTS, CDR2 YDEGEE. This CDR3 region has 15 residues. The V gene lost 4 bases and the J gene lost 0 bases, with 11 bases spanning the gap. This chain's CDR3 is CASSPSRVSGNTIYF. In DNA form, the CDR3 reads TGTGCCAGCAGCCCATCGCGGGTCTCTGGAAACACCATATATTTT.

The sample holds a few counts of this clonotype. The V and J genes are TRBV16 and TRBJ1-2; D ambiguous. V shed 0 bases and J shed 7 bases, with 12 bases lying between them. The CDR3 runs 14 residues. Germline lookup yields CDR1 KGHSY and CDR2 FQNENV. CDR3 in DNA: TGTGCCAGCAGCCAATCCAAATGGGGAACTGGCTACACCTTC. Translated, it gives CASSQSKWGTGYTF.

This clonotype was observed a handful of times. This chain uses TRBV20-1 with TRBJ2-7; D not resolved. V lost 4 bases and J lost 4, with 8 bases in between. The germline CDR1 and CDR2 sequences are DFQATT and SNEGSKA (reference sequence). CDR3 length: 11 residues. The CDR3 sequence is CSAMTLYEQYF. CDR3 DNA: TGCAGTGCTATGACCCTATACGAGCAGTACTTC.

This clonotype has ten or more counts. The chain links TRBV12-3 or TRBV12-4 to TRBJ2-1; possibly TRBD1 for D (5 bases). The CDR3 runs to 14 residues. Trimming removed 8 bases at V and 5 bases at J, with 16 bases between. DNA for the CDR3: TGTGCCAGCGGCAGGGCAGGGCGGAACAATGAGCAGTTCTTC. This gives the protein CASGRAGRNNEQFF.

This clonotype has ten or more counts. V and J are TRBV2 and TRBJ1-4; a weak D match, TRBD1 (5 bases). CDR3 size: 15 residues. CDR1 SNHLY and CDR2 FYNNEI come from the germline V gene. Trimming stripped 6 bases from V and 4 bases from J, with 15 bases between. The CDR3 DNA sequence: TGTGCCAGCAGGAAACCAGGGAAGGGTAATGAAAAACTGTTTTTT. It is translated as CASRKPGKGNEKLFF.

The rearrangement links TRBV5-6 to TRBJ2-7; D is unclear. Per germline, CDR1 SGHDT and CDR2 YYEEEE. The CDR3 spans 14 residues. V lost 7 bases and J lost 4, with 18 bases in between. CDR3 in amino acids: CASRRYIVLYEQYF. DNA of the CDR3: TGTGCCAGCCGCCGGTACATAGTGCTTTACGAGCAGTACTTC. Based on the CDR3 plus reference TRBV5-6 and TRBJ2-7, the full variable domain is DAGVTQSPTHLIKTRGQQVTLRCSPKSGHDTVSWYQQALGQGPQFIFQYYEEEERQRGNFPDRFSGHQFPNYSSELNVNALLLGDSALYLCASRRYIVLYEQYFGPGTRLTVT.

In its sample, this clonotype was seen a few times. This chain joins TRBV6-1 and TRBJ2-3, with 7 bases lining up with TRBD1. The CDR3 contains 16 residues. CDR1 and CDR2 (germline): MNHNS, SASEGT. The ends lost 5 bases at V and 2 bases at J; junction bases unmatched: 10. The DNA for the CDR3 is TGTGCCAGCAGTCCACAGGGGTACGGGGCCACAGATACGCAGTATTTT. Translated: CASSPQGYGATDTQYF.